This T cell receptor beta chain was observed in a study of OX40 agonist ivuxolimab in advanced cancers. Study details: While on treatment, patients had intravenous ivuxolimab at 0.01 to 10 mg/kg every 2 weeks. Participants, around 80% male, averaged approximately 60 years of age, ranging from about 23 to 80. Study-level points and caveats: Antigen specificity remained undetermined for the expanded peripheral T cells.

Note on this clone: The antigen remains undetermined.

Assay: immunoSEQ multiplex PCR; the TCRdb copy retains only in-frame clones and omits some. This sample has about 45,000 clones, with about nine tenths found just once. V dropped 4 bases and J dropped 0 bases, with 14 bases sitting between them. Per germline, CDR1 MNHEY and CDR2 SMNVEV (reference sequence). This CDR3 is 16 amino acids long. Blood got drawn at baseline, again on cycle 4 day 1, and then on cycle 7 day 1. This sequence joins TRBV27 and TRBJ2-3; D is unresolved. The source of this sequence is an adult with an advanced solid tumor such as melanoma, head and neck, liver or kidney cancer. Sequenced material: CD4+ or CD8+ T cells sorted from blood, taken in a trial of the OX40 agonist ivuxolimab. As DNA, the CDR3 is TGTGCCAGCAGTTCCCCGGCCAGCCCTAGCACAGATACGCAGTATTTT. Residues: CASSSPASPSTDTQYF.